The 30 T cell receptor beta chains in this list originate from one sample, sequenced in a study of human T cells and chemical hapten exposure. Sample time point: patch test 2, 6 weeks after DPC sensitization. Treatment defined: therapeutic diphenylcyclopropenone sensitization with weekly scalp DPC. MiXCR, run by TCRdb on the RACE reads, gives a single entry per CDR3 protein. Of about 89,000 distinct CDR3 sequences listed, 11% are singletons. The sample was whole blood, taken in connection with sensitization to the hapten diphenylcyclopropenone (DPC). The receptor set was obtained from a man in his forties with alopecia areata. Some clones in this sample may be carry-over from other donors' samples.

The rearrangement uses TRBV29-1 and TRBJ2-7; weak D call: TRBD1 (5 bases). V was cut by 3 bases and J by 0 bases, with 9 bases left in between. This CDR3 comprises 13 residues. CDR1 is SQVTM, CDR2 ANQGSEA, per germline. CDR3 region: CSVDLQDSYEQYF. CDR3 DNA: TGCAGCGTTGACCTACAGGACTCCTACGAGCAGTACTTC.

The rearrangement links TRBV5-1 to TRBJ1-1; D ambiguous. The CDR3 is 11 residues long. V dropped 5 bases and J dropped 1 base, with 3 bases sitting between them. Germline CDR1 reads SGHRS; CDR2 reads YFSETQ. This CDR3 is CASRGNTEAFF. CDR3 in DNA: TGCGCCAGCAGGGGGAACACTGAAGCTTTCTTT.

In this sample, this clonotype turned up many times. This chain joins TRBV14 and TRBJ1-6, with 7 bases lining up with TRBD1. The germline gives CDR1 SGHDN, CDR2 FVKESK. J gave up 5 bases and V 5 bases, and 3 bases lay outside the gene matches. This CDR3 comprises 14 residues. The CDR3 region has the DNA TGTGCCAGCAGCTCGACAGGGAATAATTCACCCCTCCACTTT. It specifies CASSSTGNNSPLHF. The full variable domain, with the rest looked up from reference TRBV14 and TRBJ1-6, is EAGVTQFPSHSVIEKGQTVTLRCDPISGHDNLYWYRRVMGKEIKFLLHFVKESKQDESGMPNNRFLAERTGGTYSTLKVQPAELEDSGVYFCASSSTGNNSPLHFGNGTRLTVT.

This clonotype was counted many times. The chain couples TRBV7-6 to TRBJ2-7; 8 bases map to TRBD2. The germline V gene has CDR1 SGHVS and CDR2 FNYEAQ. V was clipped by 0 bases and J by 0 bases; unmatched bases: 10. The CDR3 has 18 residues. CDR3 nucleotide sequence: TGTGCCAGCAGCTTAGCAACGGCAGCGGGAGTCTTCTCCTACGAGCAGTACTTC. Amino acids: CASSLATAAGVFSYEQYF.

This clonotype occurred a few times. The V and J genes are TRBV29-1 and TRBJ1-1; TRBD1 might be the D (5 bases). Germline V gene lookup returns CDR1 SQVTM and CDR2 ANQGSEA. The CDR3 covers 14 residues. V lost 2 bases to trimming and J lost 3 bases, with 13 bases between them. The CDR3 region has the DNA TGCAGCGTTGAACTAGCAGGGAGGGACACTGAAGCTTTCTTT. Its translation is CSVELAGRDTEAFF.

The chain carries TRBV7-3 and TRBJ2-1; 9 positions match TRBD2. In germline, CDR1 is SGHTA, CDR2 FQGTGA. The CDR3 spans 16 residues. With V trimmed by 8 bases and J by 8 bases, 16 bases remained unmatched. The CDR3 is CASYALGLAGRDEQFF. The DNA of the CDR3 is TGTGCCAGCTACGCGCTGGGGCTAGCGGGAAGAGATGAGCAGTTCTTC.

This clonotype was found a few times. The chain carries TRBV12-3 or TRBV12-4 and TRBJ1-6; 7 bases line up with TRBD1. Trimming took 6 bases from V and 6 from J; bases not matched to a gene: 8. The CDR3 spans 15 residues. CDR3 residues: CASSPGQIFNSPLHF. DNA for the CDR3: TGTGCCAGCAGCCCGGGACAGATCTTTAATTCACCCCTCCACTTT.

This rearrangement joins TRBV3-1 to TRBJ2-7, with 7 bases fitting TRBD1. Germline CDR1 LGHDT, CDR2 YNNKEL (reference sequence). This CDR3 is 15 amino acids long. J gave up 2 bases and V 4 bases, and 8 bases lay outside the gene matches. The CDR3, as DNA: TGTGCCAGCAGCCTGTCGGGACAGATAACCTACGAGCAGTACTTC. Protein: CASSLSGQITYEQYF.

This clonotype has at least ten counts. The rearrangement uses TRBV12-3 or TRBV12-4 and TRBJ1-3, with D perhaps TRBD1 (5 bases). V lost 6 bases to trimming and J lost 7 bases, with 13 bases between them. The CDR3 is 13 amino acids. The CDR3 region is CASRLGGGNTIYF. The CDR3 DNA is TGTGCCAGCAGGTTGGGGGGAGGGAACACCATATATTTT.

V is TRBV5-1 and J is TRBJ1-2; D is ambiguous. CDR3 length equals 15 residues. Germline V gene lookup returns CDR1 SGHRS and CDR2 YFSETQ. The ends were cut back, 1 base at V and 2 bases at J, with 12 bases in the middle. Here the CDR3 DNA reads TGCGCCAGCAGCTTGCTCGATCCGACCAACTATGGCTACACCTTC. Residues: CASSLLDPTNYGYTF.

This clonotype was observed a few times. The genes are TRBV6-2 or TRBV6-3 and TRBJ2-3; 13 bases map to TRBD2. V lost 5 bases to trimming and J lost 1 base; unmatched junction nucleotides: 12. Germline V gene data show CDR1 as MNHEY and CDR2 as SVGEGT. CDR3 size: 19 residues. The CDR3 DNA sequence: TGTGCCAGCAGTCGGATAACAGGGACTAGCGGGACGGGCACAGATACGCAGTATTTT. This translates into CASSRITGTSGTGTDTQYF.

This clonotype has just a few counts. V usage is TRBV15 and J usage is TRBJ2-6; D call uncertain. CDR1 is LNHNV, CDR2 YYDKDF, per germline (reference sequence). This CDR3 has 16 amino acids. Trimming shortened V by 3 bases and J by 2 bases, and 11 bases separated the two germline ends. The CDR3 DNA is TGTGCCACCAGCAGGGACGGTGAGACTGGGGCCAACGTCCTGACTTTC. Translation: CATSRDGETGANVLTF.

This clonotype was counted a few times. The chain uses TRBV6-5 and TRBJ2-7, with TRBD2 identical over 12 bases. The CDR3 covers 17 residues. The trim removed 6 bases at V and 3 bases at J, leaving 12 bases unmatched. CDR1 MNHEY and CDR2 SVGAGI come from the germline V gene. The CDR3 is CASRMTSGRVKVYEQYF. CDR3 in DNA: TGTGCCAGCAGGATGACTAGCGGGAGAGTAAAGGTCTACGAGCAGTACTTC.

This clonotype has a count of ten or more. CDR3 residues: CASSREEQPQHF. The CDR3 bases are TGTGCCAGCAGCAGGGAGGAACAGCCCCAGCATTTT. The genes are TRBV6-2 or TRBV6-3 and TRBJ1-5; maybe TRBD1 (5 bases). CDR1 and CDR2 from the germline V gene are MNHEY and SVGEGT. The germline V and J ends were trimmed by 6 bases and 7 bases, with 10 bases remaining between them. The CDR3 length is 12 residues.

The chain joins TRBV18 to TRBJ2-1; the D gene is possibly TRBD2 (5 bases). Trimming left V 3 bases short and J 6 bases short, with 12 bases between. In germline, CDR1 is KGHSH, CDR2 LQKENI. The CDR3 covers 14 residues. CDR3 protein: CASSPPGFPNEQFF. The DNA for the CDR3 is TGTGCCAGCTCACCCCCGGGGTTCCCCAATGAGCAGTTCTTC.

This clonotype was seen at least ten times. The chain employs TRBV20-1 and TRBJ1-5, with D possibly TRBD1 on 5 matching bases. The ends were cut back, 2 bases at V and 7 bases at J, with 15 bases in the middle. The germline V gene has CDR1 DFQATT and CDR2 SNEGSKA (reference sequence). CDR3 length: 14 residues. The CDR3 reads CSARSTGPGQPQHF. In DNA, the CDR3 is TGCAGTGCTAGATCAACAGGTCCGGGACAGCCCCAGCATTTT.

CDR3 DNA: TGCAGCTCCGGGGGGGAGGGGACGAGCTCCTACGAGCAGTACTTC. Protein sequence: CSSGGEGTSSYEQYF. The chain links TRBV29-1 to TRBJ2-7; 8 bases are a match to TRBD2. CDR3 length equals 15 residues. Germline-derived CDR1 and CDR2 are SQVTM and ANQGSEA. The V segment lost 8 bases and the J segment 0 bases; nucleotides outside the gene matches: 12.

This clonotype occurred many times. The gene calls are TRBV12-3 or TRBV12-4 and TRBJ1-4; D may be TRBD1 (6 bases). This CDR3 has 14 amino acids. V lost 4 bases, J lost 5 bases, and 11 bases lay in between. CDR3 amino acids: CASSSGQGNEKLFF. The CDR3 coding sequence is TGTGCCAGCAGTTCCGGCCAGGGGAATGAAAAACTGTTTTTT.

This clonotype was found many times. The chain carries TRBV28 and TRBJ2-7; 8 nucleotides line up with TRBD2. The CDR3 sequence is 13 residues long. Germline loops: CDR1 MDHEN, CDR2 SYDVKM. Germline trimming cut 6 bases from V and 2 bases from J; bases unmatched to any gene: 3. CDR3 nucleotides: TGTGCCAGCAGGGGAGCGGGGGCCTACGAGCAGTACTTC. Translated: CASRGAGAYEQYF.

This clonotype was recorded at least ten times. The J gene is TRBJ1-1, the V gene TRBV3-1, with D perhaps matching TRBD1 (6 bases). The CDR3 loop spans 14 amino acids. Trimming removed 1 base at V and 5 bases at J, with 11 bases between. Looked up from germline, CDR1 is LGHDT and CDR2 is YNNKEL (reference sequence). The CDR3 is CASSQVTGTTEAFF. CDR3 in DNA: TGTGCCAGCAGCCAAGTAACAGGGACTACTGAAGCTTTCTTT.

This clonotype was detected ten times or more. This chain uses TRBV12-3 or TRBV12-4 with TRBJ1-3; unclear D gene. V was clipped by 5 bases and J by 4 bases, with 12 bases between them. This CDR3 contains 14 residues. CDR3 sequence reads: CASSPDEGGNTIYF. CDR3 nucleotide sequence: TGTGCCAGCAGTCCCGACGAAGGGGGAAACACCATATATTTT.

The rearrangement uses TRBV7-2 and TRBJ2-3; no clear D. V lost 3 bases and J lost 2, with 15 bases in between. There are 16 residues in the CDR3. CDR1 and CDR2 (germline): SGHTA, FQGNSA. CDR3 protein: CASSFRHSLNTDTQYF. CDR3 DNA: TGTGCCAGCAGCTTCAGACACAGTCTTAACACAGATACGCAGTATTTT.

The rearrangement joins TRBV18 to TRBJ2-3; D not certain. Germline lookup yields CDR1 KGHSH and CDR2 LQKENI. The CDR3 runs 14 residues. The ends were cut back, 1 base at V and 0 bases at J, with 5 bases in the middle. Here the CDR3 reads CASSPQRSTDTQYF. The CDR3 DNA reads TGTGCCAGCTCACCACAACGGAGCACAGATACGCAGTATTTT.

In its sample, this clonotype was seen a few times. The chain links TRBV28 to TRBJ2-7; the D gene is possibly TRBD1 (5 bases). Germline lookup yields CDR1 MDHEN and CDR2 SYDVKM. This CDR3 is built from 14 residues. Trimming shortened V by 8 bases and J by 1 base, and 15 bases separated the two germline ends. As DNA, the CDR3 is TGTGCCAGCGGTGGGGCAGGGTCTTCCTACGAGCAGTACTTC. This sequence encodes CASGGAGSSYEQYF.

A note on this clonotype: With a much larger clone just one base away, this may be a read error. The CDR3 loop reads CASSLAEADTQYF. The CDR3, as DNA: TGTGCCAGCAGCTTGGCGGAAGCAGATACGCAGTATTTT. The chain employs TRBV5-4 and TRBJ2-3; D unresolved. This CDR3 comprises 13 residues. Germline V gene data show CDR1 as SGHNT and CDR2 as YYREEE (reference sequence). V was shortened by 0 bases and J by 4 bases, with 6 bases between the two germline ends.

CDR3: CASSQGPALPLFGADTQYF. For the CDR3, the DNA is TGTGCCAGCAGCCAGGGTCCGGCACTCCCTCTCTTTGGAGCAGATACGCAGTATTTT. V usage is TRBV3-1 and J usage is TRBJ2-3; D is undetermined. CDR1 LGHDT and CDR2 YNNKEL come from the germline V gene (reference sequence). V was cut by 3 bases and J by 4 bases, with 26 bases left in between. This CDR3 is built from 19 residues.

Here the CDR3 reads CASSGSIIGGEQYF. In nucleotides, the CDR3 is TGTGCCAGCAGTGGGAGTATAATCGGGGGGGAGCAGTACTTC. This rearrangement joins TRBV2 to TRBJ2-7, with TRBD2 matching 7 bases. CDR3 length: 14 amino acids. Germline loops: CDR1 SNHLY, CDR2 FYNNEI. The junction had 10 bases not matched to a gene; V was cut back by 4 bases and J by 7 bases.

The chain links TRBV9 to TRBJ1-3, with a weak D call TRBD1 (5 bases). Trimming stripped 3 bases from V and 4 bases from J, with 11 bases between. CDR3 length: 14 residues. The germline V gene encodes CDR1 SGDLS and CDR2 YYNGEE. The CDR3 region has the DNA TGTGCCAGCAGCGGCGGGGACCGAGGAAACACCATATATTTT. Residues: CASSGGDRGNTIYF.

The DNA of the CDR3 is TGTGCCAGCAGCCAAGATCCCTACAATGAGCAGTTCTTC. Protein product: CASSQDPYNEQFF. The chain has TRBV14 and TRBJ2-1; D is unresolved. Germline V gene data show CDR1 as SGHDN and CDR2 as FVKESK. Trimming removed 0 bases at V and 2 bases at J, with 2 bases between. This CDR3 contains 13 residues.

This clonotype was seen only a few times. This chain joins TRBV20-1 and TRBJ1-2, with 9 nucleotides matching TRBD1. Germline CDR1 reads DFQATT; CDR2 reads SNEGSKA (reference sequence). This CDR3 region has 14 residues. The V gene end was trimmed by 3 bases and the J gene end by 2 bases; junction bases not matched to a gene: 4. The CDR3 loop is CSARGGQGNYGYTF. Written as DNA, the CDR3 is TGCAGTGCTAGGGGGGGACAGGGCAACTATGGCTACACCTTC.